The 7 T cell receptor beta chains below come from one sample, sequenced in a study of T cells in localized non-small cell lung cancer. This table comes from immunoSEQ multiplex PCR, and its TCRdb copy is limited to in-frame clones, with some not included. The sample includes fewer than 35,000 clones, 65% to 90% of them seen just once. Specimen: peripheral blood, collected before any cancer treatment. The receptors come from a male donor aged 60 or older with stage III lung adenocarcinoma.

The gene calls are TRBV6-6 and TRBJ1-2; D not resolved. Deletions cut 7 bases from V and 5 bases from J, with 11 bases between. This CDR3 is 12 amino acids long. Germline CDR1 MNHNY, CDR2 SVGAGI (reference sequence). This CDR3 reads CASTLDTYGYTF. The CDR3 coding sequence is TGTGCCAGCACCCTCGACACATATGGCTACACCTTC.

The chain has TRBV14 and TRBJ1-1; D gene ambiguous. The germline V and J ends were trimmed by 1 base and 6 bases, with 12 bases remaining between them. Germline V lookup: CDR1 SGHDN, CDR2 FVKESK. This CDR3 comprises 14 residues. The chain's CDR3 is CASSQGGGVAEAFF. The CDR3 DNA is TGTGCCAGCAGCCAAGGGGGTGGTGTGGCTGAAGCTTTCTTT.

The rearrangement uses TRBV6-5 and TRBJ2-3; 8 bases line up with TRBD2. There are 14 residues in the CDR3. CDR1 MNHEY and CDR2 SVGAGI come from the germline V gene. The ends lost 0 bases at V and 7 bases at J; junction bases unmatched: 3. In nucleotides, the CDR3 is TGTGCCAGCAGTTACTCGGCGGGGGGCTATACGCAGTATTTT. Amino acids: CASSYSAGGYTQYF.

The chain links TRBV5-1 to TRBJ2-5; no clear D gene. Trimming removed 5 bases at V and 5 bases at J, with 10 bases between. This CDR3 is built from 12 residues. From germline, CDR1 is SGHRS and CDR2 YFSETQ. The DNA for the CDR3 is TGCGCCAGCAGACATCCGCCGGAGACCCAGTACTTC. Translated, it gives CASRHPPETQYF.

The chain uses TRBV27 and TRBJ1-6, with 9 positions matching TRBD1. This CDR3 contains 16 residues. The V gene end was trimmed by 4 bases and the J gene end by 7 bases; junction bases not matched to a gene: 8. Per the germline V gene, CDR1 is MNHEY and CDR2 is SMNVEV (reference sequence). The CDR3 nucleotides are TGTGCCAGCAGTTCGGGACAGGGACGGGTAAATTCACCCCTCCACTTT. Translation: CASSSGQGRVNSPLHF.

The chain couples TRBV5-6 to TRBJ1-4; TRBD1 aligns across 7 bases. The CDR3 contains 15 residues. Germline values: CDR1 SGHDT, CDR2 YYEEEE. V shed 4 bases, J shed 7 bases, and the junction held 10 bases outside the gene matches. The CDR3 DNA is TGTGCCAGCAGCCACCAAACAGGGGTTGGTGAAAAACTGTTTTTT. It encodes CASSHQTGVGEKLFF.

V is TRBV10-2 and J is TRBJ1-1, with a tentative D call TRBD1 (5 bases). Germline CDR1 reads WSHSY; CDR2 reads SAAADI. The CDR3 runs to 13 residues. Between the trimmed V and J ends, which lost 4 bases and 4 bases, there was a span of 10 bases. CDR3 amino acids: CASSGKGRTEAFF. The DNA of the CDR3 is TGCGCCAGCAGTGGAAAGGGGCGCACTGAAGCTTTCTTT.